This TCR beta chain was profiled in a study of T cells in women clearing cervical HPV infection. This CDR3 contains 14 residues. Trimming left V 1 base short and J 4 bases short, with 11 bases between. CDR1 and CDR2 from the germline V gene are SGHVS and FQNEAQ. The data were produced by immunoSEQ multiplex PCR, yet TCRdb's version contains in-frame clones alone and is incomplete. The sample totals about 46,000 clones; its top ten clones hold approximately 40%. In regard to this clone: The CDR3 end is not reached by the read, which stops 3 residues before it; the germline J gene fills it in.

The sequenced material came from blood buffy coat. V gene TRBV7-8 combines with J gene TRBJ2-7; D possibly corresponds to TRBD1 (5 bases). This receptor was taken from a woman aged 18 to 75 with a cervical HPV16 infection that either progressed to CIN3+ or cleared (not recorded which). CDR3 protein: CASSLVTDKYEQYF. Incomplete CDR3 DNA: TGTGCCAGCAGCTTAGTGACGGACAAATACGAG.